These T cell receptor beta chains were read from a single sample in a study of a mutant IDH1 vaccine in newly diagnosed glioma. TCRdb keeps only in-frame clones here, not all; method: immunoSEQ multiplex PCR. The sample has about 69,000 clones, approximately 86% seen once. The antigens for these receptors are not known. Sequencing used PBMCs, obtained from a glioma patient whose treatment included an IDH1 peptide vaccine. The receptors shown here come from a man aged 30-40 years with glioma. The CDR3 runs from the conserved cysteine through the conserved F or W. The order of the fields is V gene, J gene, clone size, D gene, CDR3 DNA, CDR3 protein. D genes are given only for firm matches. The size entry is marked missing in some rows and otherwise reads once, few, many or a size class.

TRBV18	TRBJ2-7	NA	NA	TGTGCCAGCTCACCACCGGGAGGTCATGGGGACGAGCAGTACTTC	CASSPPGGHGDEQYF
TRBV19	TRBJ1-1	NA	NA	TGTGCCAGTAGTAAAATCAGGGAGAACACTGAAGCTTTCTTT	CASSKIRENTEAFF
TRBV27	TRBJ1-1	NA	NA	TGTGCCAGCAGTTTGAACGGGGAACAAATTATGAACACTGAAGCTTTCTTT	CASSLNGEQIMNTEAFF
TRBV2	TRBJ2-5	NA	TRBD2	TGTGCCAGCAACGGGGCGGGAGGGCCGCTGGAGACCCAGTACTTC	CASNGAGGPLETQYF
TRBV19	TRBJ1-2	NA	TRBD1	TGTGCCAGTAGTACCCTCCTGTCGACAGGGGACGGCTATGGCTACACCTTC	CASSTLLSTGDGYGYTF
TRBV16	TRBJ1-5	few	NA	TGTGCCAGCAGCCAATGGGATCAGCCCCAGCATTTT	CASSQWDQPQHF
TRBV11-2	TRBJ1-1	NA	NA	TGTGCCAGCAGCTTGGGGGGCAGGGCCGACACTGAAGCTTTCTTT	CASSLGGRADTEAFF
TRBV6-1	TRBJ2-7	NA	NA	TGTGCCAGCAGTGAAAACGAAGTACCTGCCGGGCAGTACTTC	CASSENEVPAGQYF
TRBV7-7	TRBJ2-1	NA	NA	TGTGCCAGCAGCTTAGCCGGCGCGCGCTATGAGGGCGATGAGCAGTTCTTC	CASSLAGARYEGDEQFF
TRBV5-4	TRBJ2-1	NA	TRBD2	TGTGCCAGCAGCTTAGCGGGGACTTACAATGAGCAGTTCTTC	CASSLAGTYNEQFF
TRBV5-1	TRBJ2-5	NA	NA	TGCGCCAGCAGCTTATTGGGGCCCAAATTGGAGACCCAGTACTTC	CASSLLGPKLETQYF
TRBV18	TRBJ2-7	NA	NA	TGTGCCAGCTCATCAAGTTCCTACGAGCAGTACTTC	CASSSSSYEQYF
TRBV9	TRBJ1-2	NA	NA	TGTGCCACCGACGGACACTATGGCTACACCTTC	CATDGHYGYTF
TRBV7-2	TRBJ2-1	once	TRBD1	TGTGCCAGCAGCTTAGAGGTTGGGACAGGGTCCAATGAGCAGTTCTTC	CASSLEVGTGSNEQFF
TRBV7-2	TRBJ2-3	NA	NA	TGTGCCAGCAGCTTAGAAGAAGGGTCTACGAATACGCAGTATTTT	CASSLEEGSTNTQYF
TRBV7-2	TRBJ1-5	few	NA	TGTGCCAGCAGCTTAAGATGGAGCAATCAGCCCCAGCATTTT	CASSLRWSNQPQHF
TRBV21-1	TRBJ1-4	NA	NA	TGTGCCAGCAGCAACTACAGGATCCTAGGGGGGAAACTGTTTTTT	CASSNYRILGGKLFF
TRBV28	TRBJ2-1	NA	NA	TGTGCCAGCAGTTTTAACTTCGGGAATGAGCAGTTCTTC	CASSFNFGNEQFF
TRBV19	TRBJ1-5	few	NA	TGTGCCAGTAGTATGGAACGTAATCAGCCCCAGCATTTT	CASSMERNQPQHF
TRBV28	TRBJ1-1	once	NA	TGTGCCAGCAGTAAAGACTGGTTCTCGGCTTTCTTT	CASSKDWFSAFF
TRBV4-1	TRBJ1-1	once	TRBD1	TGCGCCAGCAGCCAAGCTTCTAGCGGCAGGGGGCTTAGAACTGAAGCTTTCTTT	CASSQASSGRGLRTEAFF
TRBV5-1	TRBJ2-7	NA	TRBD2	TGCGCCAGCAGCCAGGGACTAGCGGGAGTACCCTCCTACGAGCAGTACTTC	CASSQGLAGVPSYEQYF
TRBV5-6	TRBJ2-5	NA	NA	TGTGCCAGCAGTTCCGGGTCATACCAAGAGACCCAGTACTTC	CASSSGSYQETQYF
TRBV9	TRBJ2-1	NA	TRBD2	TGTGCCAGCAGCGATAATTACGGGAGGGTCCCCTACAATGAGCAGTTCTTC	CASSDNYGRVPYNEQFF
TRBV28	TRBJ1-1	NA	NA	TGTGCCAGCAGTAAGGGACCCTTAAAGAACACTGAAGCTTTCTTT	CASSKGPLKNTEAFF
TRBV30	TRBJ2-3	NA	TRBD2	TGTGCCTGGAGTGTACGTGGGACTAGTAGAGATACGCAGTATTTT	CAWSVRGTSRDTQYF
TRBV6-4	TRBJ1-5	few	NA	TGTGCCAGCAGTGACTCGGGTCAGCCCCAGCATTTT	CASSDSGQPQHF
TRBV7-3	TRBJ2-1	NA	NA	TGTGCCAGCAGCCCCCGCGGCTCCTACAATGAGCAGTTCTTC	CASSPRGSYNEQFF
TRBV5-1	TRBJ2-7	NA	TRBD2	TGCGCCAGCAGCTCGAAGACTAGCGGAACTTCCTACGAGCAGTACTTC	CASSSKTSGTSYEQYF
TRBV5-1	TRBJ2-5	NA	TRBD1	TGCGCCAGCAGCTTGGAAGCGGACAGGCCCCAGTACTTC	CASSLEADRPQYF
TRBV19	TRBJ1-2	NA	NA	TGTGCCAGTAGTTCTACGGGGGGACGCAGAAGGTATGGCTACACCTTC	CASSSTGGRRRYGYTF
TRBV7-9	TRBJ2-1	NA	NA	TGTGCCAGCAGCTCCCTAGGGCAGGCCCAGAATGAGCAGTTCTTC	CASSSLGQAQNEQFF
TRBV10-3	TRBJ2-2	NA	TRBD2	TGTGCCATCAGTGAGTCCCCCCTAGCGGAAACGAACACCGGGGAGCTGTTTTTT	CAISESPLAETNTGELFF
TRBV5-1	TRBJ2-3	NA	NA	TGCGCCAGCAGCCTAGGACAGCTCTCTAGCACAGATACGCAGTATTTT	CASSLGQLSSTDTQYF
TRBV6-5	TRBJ2-7	NA	NA	TGTGCCAGCAGCTCGAGGGGGGCCTACGAGCAGTACTTC	CASSSRGAYEQYF
TRBV6-1	TRBJ1-3	NA	NA	TGTGCCAGCAGCACCACAGCCTTCTCTGGAAACACCATATATTTT	CASSTTAFSGNTIYF
TRBV2	TRBJ2-2	NA	NA	TGTGCCAGCAGTGATTTTGGGACTGAAAACACCGGGGAGCTGTTTTTT	CASSDFGTENTGELFF